This passage covers 21 T cell receptor beta chains from one sample sequenced in a study of identical twins. TCRdb fed the 5' RACE reads into MiXCR, producing one record per CDR3 protein. This table has around 470,000 distinct CDR3 sequences, approximately 14% appearing once. This sample also appeared in a second study, on yellow fever vaccine responses in identical twins.

The sequencing sample was made of CD4+ T cells sorted from blood. The origin of the receptors is a young woman in good health.

The chain recombines TRBV6-1 with TRBJ1-5; 10 positions match TRBD1. The CDR3 runs 15 residues. Germline values: CDR1 MNHNS, CDR2 SASEGT. V lost 6 bases to trimming and J lost 3 bases; unmatched junction nucleotides: 5. The CDR3: CASSPDRGDNQPQHF. CDR3 coding DNA: TGTGCCAGCAGCCCGGACAGGGGGGACAATCAGCCCCAGCATTTT.

This clonotype has a handful of counts. The CDR3 region has the DNA TGTGCCTGGAGTCCTAACACAGATACGCAGTATTTT. As protein: CAWSPNTDTQYF. The chain recombines TRBV30 with TRBJ2-3; D not resolved. The CDR3 loop spans 12 amino acids. V lost 2 bases to trimming and J lost 2 bases, with 5 bases between them. In germline, CDR1 is GTSNPN, CDR2 SVGIG (reference sequence).

This clonotype was found many times. The gene calls are TRBV27 and TRBJ2-4; TRBD1 agrees at 8 bases. After removal of 4 bases from V and 13 bases from J, the junction contained 12 bases not matched to a gene. This CDR3 is built from 14 residues. The V gene's germline CDR1 is MNHEY and CDR2 SMNVEV (reference sequence). The CDR3 nucleotides are TGTGCCAGCAGTTCGGCGGGACAGGAGGGGTTACAGTACTTC. Its translation is CASSSAGQEGLQYF.

This clonotype was seen only a few times. The V call is TRBV4-1, the J call TRBJ2-3; the D gene is possibly TRBD2 (5 bases). V was trimmed by 0 bases and J by 1 base, leaving 14 bases between them. CDR1 is MGHRA and CDR2 is YSYEKL in the germline V gene. This CDR3 contains 17 residues. The CDR3, as DNA: TGCGCCAGCAGCCAAGATATGGTAGCGAGAGGCACAGATACGCAGTATTTT. Translating it yields CASSQDMVARGTDTQYF.

This chain joins TRBV28 and TRBJ1-5, with 8 bases identical to TRBD1. This CDR3 is built from 13 residues. Germline lookup yields CDR1 MDHEN and CDR2 SYDVKM. Trimming at V came to 6 bases and at J to 6 bases, leaving 4 bases not matched to a gene. CDR3 DNA sequence: TGTGCCAGCAGAACCGGACAGGGTCAGCCCCAGCATTTT. This encodes CASRTGQGQPQHF. Using reference TRBV28 and TRBJ1-5 for the parts outside the CDR3, the full variable domain is DVKVTQSSRYLVKRTGEKVFLECVQDMDHENMFWYRQDPGLGLRLIYFSYDVKMKEKGDIPEGYSVSREKKERFSLILESASTNQTSMYLCASRTGQGQPQHFGDGTRLSIL.

At least ten counts were recorded for this clonotype. This chain joins TRBV12-3 or TRBV12-4 and TRBJ2-3; TRBD1 is a possible D gene (6 bases). This CDR3 contains 15 residues. V dropped 5 bases and J dropped 2 bases, with 14 bases sitting between them. The CDR3 loop is CASSPLGQLTDTQYF. CDR3 in DNA: TGTGCCAGCAGTCCGCTCGGACAGCTCACAGATACGCAGTATTTT.

CDR3 sequence (DNA): TGTGCCAGCGTCGCCGGGACAGGGGGAATTGTCGGTACCGGGGAGCTGTTTTTT. It encodes CASVAGTGGIVGTGELFF. The chain carries TRBV6-1 and TRBJ2-2, with 11 nucleotides matching TRBD1. The CDR3 spans 18 residues. The germline CDR1 and CDR2 sequences are MNHNS and SASEGT. The ends lost 8 bases at V and 5 bases at J; junction bases unmatched: 16.

This clonotype was seen a handful of times. The chain carries TRBV20-1 and TRBJ2-7; 9 positions agree with TRBD1. J gave up 5 bases and V 4 bases, and 6 bases lay outside the gene matches. This CDR3 has 13 amino acids. Germline V gene data show CDR1 as DFQATT and CDR2 as SNEGSKA (reference sequence). In nucleotides, the CDR3 is TGCAGTGCTAACAACAGGGGGCAGAACGAGCAGTACTTC. Translated: CSANNRGQNEQYF.

The gene calls are TRBV5-1 and TRBJ2-1; 7 nucleotides line up with TRBD1. J was trimmed by 7 bases and V by 1 base; bases with no gene match: 5. The CDR3 has 14 residues. The germline V gene encodes CDR1 SGHRS and CDR2 YFSETQ. CDR3 nucleotides: TGCGCCAGCAGCTTGCGACAGGGCGTAAATGAGCAGTTCTTC. Protein sequence: CASSLRQGVNEQFF.

This clonotype was observed a handful of times. The CDR3 here is CATSRDRAGYNEQFF. Written as DNA, the CDR3 is TGTGCCACCAGCAGAGATCGGGCCGGATACAATGAGCAGTTCTTC. The V gene is TRBV15, the J gene TRBJ2-1; no definite D call. The CDR3 is made up of 15 amino acids. Germline V gives CDR1 LNHNV, CDR2 YYDKDF (reference sequence). V was shortened by 0 bases and J by 4 bases, with 10 bases between the two germline ends.

This clonotype was observed at least ten times. The chain recombines TRBV11-2 with TRBJ2-1; a weak D match, TRBD1 (6 bases). V gave up 8 bases and J gave up 4 bases, with 18 bases separating them. CDR3 size: 15 residues. Germline CDR1 SGHAT, CDR2 FQNNGV. The CDR3 protein is CASRSVAGAYNEQFF. The CDR3 DNA is TGTGCCAGCCGTTCCGTGGCAGGGGCTTACAATGAGCAGTTCTTC.

This clonotype has ten or more counts. This sequence joins TRBV12-3 or TRBV12-4 and TRBJ1-1; no firm D call. V lost 1 base, J lost 8 bases, and 5 bases lay in between. This CDR3 contains 11 residues. The CDR3 sequence: CASSLGVEAFF. CDR3 nucleotides: TGTGCCAGCAGTTTAGGCGTAGAAGCTTTCTTT.

A few counts support this clonotype. The rearrangement uses TRBV5-1 and TRBJ2-5, with D perhaps assigned TRBD1 or TRBD2 (5 bases each). The CDR3 consists of 16 residues. CDR1 SGHRS and CDR2 YFSETQ come from the germline V gene. The germline V and J ends were trimmed by 7 bases and 0 bases, with 19 bases remaining between them. The CDR3 DNA reads as TGCGCCAGCCGGCCGGCCGGGGCCGGGTACCAAGAGACCCAGTACTTC. Its translation: CASRPAGAGYQETQYF.

The chain uses TRBV20-1 and TRBJ2-3, with 11 bases matching TRBD2. From germline, CDR1 is DFQATT and CDR2 SNEGSKA (reference sequence). The junction had 10 bases not matched to a gene; V was cut back by 6 bases and J by 2 bases. The CDR3 is 16 amino acids. The CDR3 here is CSADPLAGDVTDTQYF. In DNA, the CDR3 is TGCAGTGCGGACCCACTAGCGGGAGACGTCACAGATACGCAGTATTTT.

This rearrangement joins TRBV6-1 to TRBJ2-2, with a weak D call TRBD2 (6 bases). V lost 6 bases, J lost 1 base, and 12 bases lay in between. Germline V CDR1 and CDR2: MNHNS, SASEGT. The CDR3 is made up of 15 amino acids. Here the CDR3 reads CASRPSDRNTGELFF. The CDR3 coding sequence is TGTGCCAGCAGACCTAGCGACCGGAACACCGGGGAGCTGTTTTTT.

This clonotype was counted a few times. The rearrangement links TRBV12-3 or TRBV12-4 to TRBJ2-1; a weak D match, TRBD1 (6 bases). The length of the CDR3 is 15 residues. Trimming stripped 10 bases from V and 4 bases from J, with 20 bases between. CDR3 residues: CATQLGSRGYNEQFF. The CDR3 DNA sequence: TGTGCCACCCAGTTGGGTAGCAGGGGTTACAATGAGCAGTTCTTC.

The CDR3 here is CSAVVGADTQYF. The CDR3 DNA is TGCAGCGCCGTTGTTGGTGCAGATACGCAGTATTTT. The chain employs TRBV29-1 and TRBJ2-3; D remains ambiguous. The V end was cut by 7 bases, the J end by 4 bases, with 12 bases between. The germline gives CDR1 SQVTM, CDR2 ANQGSEA. The CDR3 totals 12 residues.

This rearrangement joins TRBV5-5 to TRBJ2-5; TRBD2 matches 7 bases. Germline assignment: CDR1 SGHKS and CDR2 YYEKEE (reference sequence). The trim removed 4 bases at V and 4 bases at J, leaving 10 bases unmatched. The CDR3 spans 15 residues. Here the CDR3 DNA reads TGTGCCAGCAGCCCCCTACAGCGGGAAGGAGAGACCCAGTACTTC. Amino acid sequence: CASSPLQREGETQYF.

This clonotype was detected only a few times. The rearrangement links TRBV4-2 to TRBJ2-1; TRBD1 might be the D (6 bases). Trimming removed 0 bases at V and 2 bases at J, with 17 bases between. The germline V gene has CDR1 LGHNA and CDR2 YNFKEQ. This CDR3 is 18 amino acids long. In nucleotides, the CDR3 is TGTGCCAGCAGCCAAGATACACAGGGACAAACAACCTACAATGAGCAGTTCTTC. Protein sequence: CASSQDTQGQTTYNEQFF.

This clonotype was seen at least ten times. This chain connects TRBV12-3 or TRBV12-4 to TRBJ1-5, with D unresolved. Trimming took off 3 bases at V and 2 bases at J, with 8 bases between the two ends. CDR3 size: 14 residues. The DNA for the CDR3 is TGTGCCAGCAGTTTTGGTTTCGGCAATCAGCCCCAGCATTTT. Translating gives CASSFGFGNQPQHF.

This clonotype was recorded at least ten times. The V gene is TRBV29-1, the J gene TRBJ2-3; D possibly uses TRBD1 or TRBD2 (5 bases each). CDR1 SQVTM and CDR2 ANQGSEA come from the germline V gene. V was cut by 6 bases and J by 4 bases, with 23 bases left in between. CDR3 length: 16 residues. Written as DNA, the CDR3 is TGCAGCGTACCCCCCAGGGCGGGCAAGCCAGCAGATACGCAGTATTTT. It encodes CSVPPRAGKPADTQYF.